Following are 27 T cell receptor beta chains from one sample sequenced in a study of T cells in Graves' hyperthyroidism and ophthalmopathy. TCR beta CDR3 regions were amplified from RNA transcripts. First-round RT-PCR of the TCR CDR3 relied on the HTBI primer set. One entry per CDR3 protein results from TCRdb running MiXCR on the multiplex PCR reads. The repertoire has nearly 600,000 distinct CDR3 sequences, about 15% of them found once; the top ten carry 5.5% to 7.5%. Source material: blood. These receptors were taken from a woman under 40 with Graves' hyperthyroidism that later progressed to Graves' ophthalmopathy.

In its sample, this clonotype was seen many times. The J gene is TRBJ2-1, the V gene TRBV7-2, with 8 bases matching TRBD2. CDR3 size: 15 residues. The germline gives CDR1 SGHTA, CDR2 FQGNSA. V was clipped by 3 bases and J by 5 bases; unmatched bases: 6. DNA for the CDR3: TGTGCCAGCAGCTTTGGGTTCGGGAGGGACAATGAGCAGTTCTTC. Residues: CASSFGFGRDNEQFF.

V and J are TRBV10-3 and TRBJ2-1; 8 positions match TRBD2. J gave up 9 bases and V 4 bases, and 8 bases lay outside the gene matches. The CDR3 has 14 amino acids. Germline CDR1 is ENHRY and CDR2 is SYGVKD. The CDR3 region has the DNA TGTGCCATCAGTGGACGGGAGGGCCTATCTGAGCAGTTCTTC. Protein: CAISGREGLSEQFF.

This clonotype was counted at least ten times. The chain has TRBV15 and TRBJ1-2; D not resolved. CDR3 length equals 14 residues. Germline V gene lookup returns CDR1 LNHNV and CDR2 YYDKDF (reference sequence). V gave up 8 bases and J gave up 2 bases, with 15 bases separating them. The CDR3 DNA is TGTGCCACCGCCCCCGGACCCGGCAACTATGGCTACACCTTC. Translating it yields CATAPGPGNYGYTF.

This clonotype was counted at least ten times. The V call is TRBV7-2, the J call TRBJ2-3; maybe TRBD2 (6 bases). The CDR3 is 18 amino acids. In germline, CDR1 is SGHTA, CDR2 FQGNSA. Trimming stripped 5 bases from V and 0 bases from J, with 21 bases between. CDR3 region: CASSTRKRARLSTDTQYF. CDR3 nucleotide sequence: TGTGCCAGCAGCACCCGTAAGCGGGCGCGCCTTAGCACAGATACGCAGTATTTT.

In its sample, this clonotype was seen many times. V and J are TRBV6-1 and TRBJ1-5; D remains ambiguous. From germline, CDR1 is MNHNS and CDR2 SASEGT. The ends were cut back, 6 bases at V and 0 bases at J, with 12 bases in the middle. The CDR3 covers 15 residues. The CDR3 nucleotides read TGTGCCAGCAGCCAGTTCAAAGATAGCAATCAGCCCCAGCATTTT. The encoded protein is CASSQFKDSNQPQHF.

This clonotype has just a few counts. The rearrangement links TRBV9 to TRBJ1-1; 9 bases map to TRBD1. The junction had 6 bases not matched to a gene; V was cut back by 4 bases and J by 5 bases. This CDR3 is 14 amino acids long. Germline lookup yields CDR1 SGDLS and CDR2 YYNGEE. CDR3 sequence reads: CASSWDREGTEAFF. The CDR3 region has the DNA TGTGCCAGCAGCTGGGACAGGGAAGGGACTGAAGCTTTCTTT.

The rearrangement joins TRBV5-4 to TRBJ2-1, with 9 nucleotides matching TRBD1. This CDR3 region has 15 residues. CDR1 is SGHNT, CDR2 YYREEE, per germline (reference sequence). J lost 8 bases, V lost 2 bases, and 8 bases had no gene match. The CDR3 nucleotides are TGTGCCAGCAGCTTCCCTGACAGGGGGATCGATGAGCAGTTCTTC. This translates into CASSFPDRGIDEQFF.

This clonotype was observed once. The chain joins TRBV27 to TRBJ1-5, with TRBD1 matching over 7 bases. This CDR3 has 14 residues. From germline, CDR1 is MNHEY and CDR2 SMNVEV (reference sequence). J lost 7 bases, V lost 6 bases, and 9 bases had no gene match. CDR3 sequence reads: CASRHTGAVQPQHF. The CDR3, as DNA: TGTGCCAGCAGACACACAGGGGCGGTCCAGCCCCAGCATTTT.

The chain joins TRBV20-1 to TRBJ1-4, with D maybe TRBD1 (5 bases). The CDR3 is made up of 14 amino acids. Germline V gene data show CDR1 as DFQATT and CDR2 as SNEGSKA (reference sequence). V was shortened by 5 bases and J by 8 bases, with 18 bases between the two germline ends. The CDR3 loop is CSAPRDGVDEKLFF. Here the CDR3 DNA reads TGCAGTGCTCCCCGGGACGGCGTAGACGAAAAACTGTTTTTT.

This clonotype was counted at least ten times. CDR3 in amino acids: CASSLAYRIAYEQYF. For the CDR3, the DNA is TGTGCCAGCAGCTTAGCGTACCGGATCGCCTACGAGCAGTACTTC. J is TRBJ2-7 and V is TRBV7-2; D unclear. Per germline, CDR1 SGHTA and CDR2 FQGNSA. The CDR3 is made up of 15 amino acids. V was shortened by 0 bases and J by 2 bases, with 11 bases between the two germline ends. The whole variable domain, filled in from reference TRBV7-2 and TRBJ2-7, reads GAGVSQSPSNKVTEKGKDVELRCDPISGHTALYWYRQSLGQGLEFLIYFQGNSAPDKSGLPSDRFSAERTGGSVSTLTIQRTQQEDSAVYLCASSLAYRIAYEQYFGPGTRLTVT.

The table lists this clonotype with many counts. The genes are TRBV11-1 and TRBJ2-1, with 12 nucleotides matching TRBD1. The CDR3 runs 18 residues. V trimming: 3 bases; J trimming: 1 base; junction bases outside the gene matches: 7. The V gene's germline CDR1 is SGHAT and CDR2 FQDESV (reference sequence). The CDR3 DNA reads as TGTGCCAGCAGCTTGGGACAGGGGGCTTCATGGTCCTACAATGAGCAGTTCTTC. Residues: CASSLGQGASWSYNEQFF.

The sample holds many counts of this clonotype. This chain joins TRBV12-3 or TRBV12-4 and TRBJ2-1, with D perhaps being TRBD1 or TRBD2 (5 bases each). Trimming stripped 5 bases from V and 10 bases from J, with 18 bases between. The CDR3 totals 14 residues. The CDR3 is CASSPLWDLREQFF. DNA of the CDR3: TGTGCCAGCAGTCCACTCTGGGACCTCCGGGAGCAGTTCTTC.

V gene TRBV19 combines with J gene TRBJ2-7; tentatively, D is TRBD1 (7 bases). From germline, CDR1 is LNHDA and CDR2 SQIVND (reference sequence). There are 14 residues in the CDR3. The V gene lost 4 bases and the J gene lost 3 bases, with 13 bases spanning the gap. DNA for the CDR3: TGTGCCAGTAGTAGAACGCGGGACAGCTACGAGCAGTACTTC. Protein: CASSRTRDSYEQYF. Filled out from reference TRBV19 and TRBJ2-7, the complete variable domain reads DGGITQSPKYLFRKEGQNVTLSCEQNLNHDAMYWYRQDPGQGLRLIYYSQIVNDFQKGDIAEGYSVSREKKESFPLTVTSAQKNPTAFYLCASSRTRDSYEQYFGPGTRLTVT.

CDR3 in amino acids: CASTRDYGGELFF. The CDR3 bases are TGTGCCAGCACAAGGGATTACGGCGGGGAGCTGTTTTTT. The genes are TRBV12-3 or TRBV12-4 and TRBJ2-2; D gene uncertain. The CDR3 loop spans 13 amino acids. Deletions cut 7 bases from V and 7 bases from J, with 13 bases between.

At least ten counts were recorded for this clonotype. This rearrangement joins TRBV6-6 to TRBJ1-4; 11 bases map to TRBD1. There are 17 residues in the CDR3. CDR1 is MNHNY, CDR2 SVGAGI, per germline (reference sequence). Trimming cost V 0 bases and J 8 bases; bases outside gene matches: 8. The CDR3 DNA reads as TGTGCCAGCAGTTACTCGCCGGACAGGGGGCTGGGAGAAAAACTGTTTTTT. Its translation is CASSYSPDRGLGEKLFF.

There are many counts of this clonotype. CDR3: CSAAVRDEQFF. In nucleotides, the CDR3 is TGCAGTGCTGCCGTTCGAGATGAGCAGTTCTTC. V gene TRBV20-1 combines with J gene TRBJ2-1; D not certain. This CDR3 region has 11 residues. CDR1 DFQATT and CDR2 SNEGSKA come from the germline V gene (reference sequence). V gave up 5 bases and J gave up 8 bases, with 10 bases separating them.

The rearrangement uses TRBV9 and TRBJ2-7; 10 positions match TRBD1. The germline CDR1 and CDR2 sequences are SGDLS and YYNGEE. The CDR3 extends over 16 amino acids. V trimming: 2 bases; J trimming: 5 bases; junction bases outside the gene matches: 10. CDR3 region: CASSVGTRTGGDEQYF. The CDR3, as DNA: TGTGCCAGCAGCGTGGGGACAAGGACAGGGGGAGACGAGCAGTACTTC.

This clonotype occurred a few times. V and J are TRBV30 and TRBJ2-7, with 10 bases aligning to TRBD2. The length of the CDR3 is 14 residues. The J segment lost 2 bases and the V segment lost 6 bases, leaving 7 bases of the junction unmatched. CDR1 is GTSNPN, CDR2 SVGIG, per germline (reference sequence). Written as DNA, the CDR3 is TGTGCCTGTAGCGCTAGCGGGAGTGCCTACGAGCAGTACTTC. It translates to CACSASGSAYEQYF.

This clonotype was counted at least ten times. J is TRBJ1-1 and V is TRBV7-9; D is ambiguous. V lost 5 bases and J 6 bases, leaving 13 bases between the germline ends. There are 13 residues in the CDR3. Germline lookup yields CDR1 SEHNR and CDR2 FQNEAQ (reference sequence). CDR3 coding DNA: TGTGCCAGCAGCACCGATCCTCTGCCTGAAGCTTTCTTT. Translation: CASSTDPLPEAFF.

This clonotype was found many times. The chain has TRBV10-3 and TRBJ2-6; D unclear. Germline CDR1 reads ENHRY; CDR2 reads SYGVKD. Trimming removed 0 bases at V and 3 bases at J, with 0 bases between. The CDR3 consists of 13 residues. CDR3 residues: CAISESGANVLTF. The DNA for the CDR3 is TGTGCCATCAGTGAGTCTGGGGCCAACGTCCTGACTTTC.

This clonotype was found many times. The CDR3 DNA reads TGTGCCAGCAGCTCCCCCGGGGCGAACGAGCAGTACTTC. Translated, it gives CASSSPGANEQYF. The rearrangement uses TRBV11-3 and TRBJ2-7; D may correspond to TRBD1 or TRBD2 (5 bases each). This CDR3 has 13 amino acids. Trimming left V 4 bases short and J 5 bases short, with 12 bases between. Per the germline V gene, CDR1 is SGHNT and CDR2 is YENEEA.

This rearrangement joins TRBV29-1 to TRBJ1-2; 8 bases are a match to TRBD1. This CDR3 is 15 amino acids long. V lost 4 bases to trimming and J lost 1 base; unmatched junction nucleotides: 8. From germline, CDR1 is SQVTM and CDR2 ANQGSEA. The CDR3 is CSVGQTGALNYGYTF. The CDR3 bases are TGCAGCGTTGGCCAGACAGGGGCTCTTAACTATGGCTACACCTTC. The full variable domain, with the rest looked up from reference TRBV29-1 and TRBJ1-2, is SAVISQKPSRDICQRGTSLTIQCQVDSQVTMMFWYRQQPGQSLTLIATANQGSEATYESGFVIDKFPISRPNLTFSTLTVSNMSPEDSSIYLCSVGQTGALNYGYTFGSGTRLTVV.

Note on this clonotype: With a far larger clone one base away, a read error is the likely cause. V and J are TRBV6-1 and TRBJ2-2; D gene uncertain. The CDR3 sequence is 12 residues long. Trimming removed 6 bases from V and 1 base from J, with 3 bases in between. Looked up from germline, CDR1 is MNHNS and CDR2 is SASEGT. The CDR3 DNA sequence: TGTGCCAGCAGACGGAACACCGGGGAGCTGTTTTTT. Translated, it gives CASRRNTGELFF.

This rearrangement joins TRBV19 to TRBJ2-5, with TRBD2 identical over 9 bases. V was pared by 3 bases and J by 2 bases, with 7 bases of the junction left unmatched. Germline V lookup: CDR1 LNHDA, CDR2 SQIVND (reference sequence). The CDR3 length is 16 residues. The CDR3 nucleotides read TGTGCCAGTAGTATCGCTAGCGGGGAATCTCAAGAGACCCAGTACTTC. Protein product: CASSIASGESQETQYF.

This clonotype was counted only a few times. The CDR3: CASSARLANTEAFF. As DNA, the CDR3 is TGCGCCAGCAGCGCCCGACTCGCGAACACTGAAGCTTTCTTT. V is TRBV10-1 and J is TRBJ1-1; D gene ambiguous. Germline V gene sequence: CDR1 WNHNN, CDR2 SYGVQD (reference sequence). The CDR3 is 14 residues long. V shed 6 bases and J shed 1 base, with 12 bases lying between them.

This clonotype has only one observation. This chain uses TRBV18 with TRBJ1-2; the match to TRBD1 covers 10 bases. V shed 3 bases and J 3 bases; nucleotides not matched to a gene: 4. The CDR3 length is 15 residues. In germline, CDR1 is KGHSH, CDR2 LQKENI. CDR3 loop: CASSPGTGVDYGYTF. The CDR3 region has the DNA TGTGCCAGCTCACCGGGGACAGGGGTAGACTATGGCTACACCTTC.

There are many counts of this clonotype. This sequence joins TRBV6-1 and TRBJ2-3; the D is unclear. Trimming cost V 8 bases and J 2 bases, with 20 bases left between them. The germline V gene encodes CDR1 MNHNS and CDR2 SASEGT. This CDR3 has 16 amino acids. CDR3 sequence: CASAQNGISYTDTQYF. The CDR3 DNA reads TGTGCCAGCGCCCAGAATGGCATTAGTTACACAGATACGCAGTATTTT.